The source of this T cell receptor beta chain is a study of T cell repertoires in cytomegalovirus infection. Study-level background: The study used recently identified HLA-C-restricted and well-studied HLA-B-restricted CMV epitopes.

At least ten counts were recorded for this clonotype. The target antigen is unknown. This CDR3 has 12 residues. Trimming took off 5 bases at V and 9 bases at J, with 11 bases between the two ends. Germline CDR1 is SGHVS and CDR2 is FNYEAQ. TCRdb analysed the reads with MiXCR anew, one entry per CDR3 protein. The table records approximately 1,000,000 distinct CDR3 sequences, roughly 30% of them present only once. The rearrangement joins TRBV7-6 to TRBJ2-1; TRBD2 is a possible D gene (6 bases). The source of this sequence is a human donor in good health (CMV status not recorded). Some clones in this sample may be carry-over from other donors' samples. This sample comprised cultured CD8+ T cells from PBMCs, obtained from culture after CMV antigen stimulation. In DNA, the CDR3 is TGTGCCAGCAGCCAGGAGGGTACTGAGCAGTTCTTC. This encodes CASSQEGTEQFF.